This record concerns one T cell receptor beta chain sequence. The data derive from a study of technical replicates of blood from a few donors. This CDR3 region has 17 residues. The V gene end was trimmed by 2 bases and the J gene end by 4 bases; junction bases not matched to a gene: 12. The germline gives CDR1 MNHNS, CDR2 SASEGT. Using immunoSEQ multiplex PCR, the repertoire was profiled, and TCRdb retains in-frame clones only, with some absent. This table holds tens of thousands of clones, approximately 93% found once. This receptor was identified in a human donor in good health. The sample taken for sequencing was T cells isolated from PBMCs. The V gene is TRBV6-1, the J gene TRBJ1-1; 8 nucleotides match TRBD1. In DNA, the CDR3 is TGTGCCAGCAGTGAACTTTTTTTCGGACAGGGAGTCACTGAAGCTTTCTTT. Amino acid sequence: CASSELFFGQGVTEAFF.